These 13 T cell receptor beta chains were sequenced from one sample in a study of blood T cell repertoires in COVID-19. The protocol was immunoSEQ multiplex PCR, while the TCRdb copy is restricted to in-frame clones and leaves out a portion. The table lists more than 150,000 clones, 86% of them singletons. The sequenced sample consisted of peripheral blood. The receptors shown here come from a woman in her seventies with acute or convalescent COVID-19.

V is TRBV4-1 and J is TRBJ1-5; possibly TRBD1 for D (6 bases). CDR1 is MGHRA and CDR2 is YSYEKL in the germline V gene. CDR3 length: 15 residues. The V end was cut by 0 bases, the J end by 7 bases, with 13 bases between. The CDR3 reads CASSQDPGGRQPQHF. The CDR3 nucleotides are TGCGCCAGCAGCCAAGATCCGGGGGGCCGACAGCCCCAGCATTTT.

The CDR3 here is CASRNRGYQPQHF. The CDR3, as DNA: TGTGCCAGCAGGAACAGGGGCTATCAGCCCCAGCATTTT. The chain uses TRBV6-4 and TRBJ1-5, with 7 bases identical to TRBD1. Germline values: CDR1 MRHNA, CDR2 SNTAGT. J gave up 5 bases and V 6 bases, and 4 bases lay outside the gene matches. The CDR3 runs 13 residues.

The chain links TRBV10-3 to TRBJ1-2; TRBD1 aligns across 10 bases. With 9 bases clipped from V and 2 bases from J, the junction kept 6 bases outside the gene matches. There are 14 residues in the CDR3. Germline values: CDR1 ENHRY, CDR2 SYGVKD. The CDR3 DNA reads TGTGCCATGGCCGGGACAGGGGACAACTATGGCTACACCTTC. Translated: CAMAGTGDNYGYTF.

CDR3 protein: CASSVGQGPHYGYTF. The CDR3 DNA reads as TGTGCCAGCAGCGTAGGTCAGGGGCCTCACTATGGCTACACCTTC. V and J are TRBV9 and TRBJ1-2; weak D call: TRBD1 (6 bases). V lost 0 bases, J lost 3 bases, and 12 bases lay in between. The germline V gene encodes CDR1 SGDLS and CDR2 YYNGEE. The CDR3 loop spans 15 amino acids. Together with reference TRBV9 and TRBJ1-2, the CDR3 gives the full variable domain: DSGVTQTPKHLITATGQRVTLRCSPRSGDLSVYWYQQSLDQGLQFLIQYYNGEERAKGNILERFSAQQFPDLHSELNLSSLELGDSALYFCASSVGQGPHYGYTFGSGTRLTVV.

The CDR3 coding sequence is TGCAGCGTTGACAGGGGGCTCACCGGGGAGCTGTTTTTT. Amino acids: CSVDRGLTGELFF. The chain employs TRBV29-1 and TRBJ2-2; TRBD1 aligns across 8 bases. The V and J ends lost 3 bases and 4 bases, in that order; junction bases with no gene match: 1. The germline gives CDR1 SQVTM, CDR2 ANQGSEA. This CDR3 is built from 13 residues.

A single count supports this clone. This chain connects TRBV30 to TRBJ2-7; 14 bases are a match to TRBD2. Germline V gives CDR1 GTSNPN, CDR2 SVGIG (reference sequence). Trimming took 7 bases from V and 6 from J; bases not matched to a gene: 8. This CDR3 region has 14 residues. The CDR3 nucleotides read TGTGCCTCGACTAGCGGGAGGGCCCCCGTCGAGCAGTACTTC. Its protein product is CASTSGRAPVEQYF.

V usage is TRBV19 and J usage is TRBJ2-2; unclear D gene. The CDR3 extends over 15 amino acids. V dropped 1 base and J dropped 6 bases, with 12 bases sitting between them. The germline gives CDR1 LNHDA, CDR2 SQIVND (reference sequence). CDR3 DNA: TGTGCCAGTAGTATAGTCGGAGCGATCGCCGGGGAGCTGTTTTTT. Protein product: CASSIVGAIAGELFF.

This clone has a single count. The J gene is TRBJ2-1, the V gene TRBV6-1, with TRBD2 identical over 9 bases. The J segment lost 10 bases and the V segment lost 2 bases, leaving 12 bases of the junction unmatched. CDR3 length: 16 residues. Germline V gene data show CDR1 as MNHNS and CDR2 as SASEGT. The CDR3 coding sequence is TGTGCCAGCAGTGAAAACGAGCGGGGGGCAACACGGGAGCAGTTCTTC. Amino acids: CASSENERGATREQFF.

V and J are TRBV10-3 and TRBJ2-5; possible D gene TRBD2, 7 bases. V shed 6 bases and J shed 5 bases, with 25 bases lying between them. CDR3 length equals 17 residues. Germline V CDR1 and CDR2: ENHRY, SYGVKD. The CDR3 loop reads CAISRGLAARGVETQYF. DNA for the CDR3: TGTGCCATCAGCCGGGGGCTAGCGGCCCGAGGGGTGGAGACCCAGTACTTC.

The rearrangement uses TRBV4-3 and TRBJ2-7; TRBD2 matches 10 bases. V gave up 2 bases and J gave up 0 bases; unmatched junction bases: 1. Germline CDR1 is LGHNA and CDR2 is YSLEER. CDR3 length: 15 amino acids. The CDR3 region is CASSQLAGDSYEQYF. CDR3 nucleotide sequence: TGCGCCAGCAGCCAACTAGCGGGAGACTCCTACGAGCAGTACTTC.

The chain carries TRBV7-9 and TRBJ1-2, with D perhaps TRBD1 (6 bases). Germline loops: CDR1 SEHNR, CDR2 FQNEAQ (reference sequence). V lost 5 bases and J 0 bases, leaving 16 bases between the germline ends. The CDR3 sequence is 16 residues long. CDR3 DNA: TGTGCCAGCAGCCCCGGACAGCTCTCGACTAACTATGGCTACACCTTC. Translated: CASSPGQLSTNYGYTF. Based on the CDR3 plus reference TRBV7-9 and TRBJ1-2, the full variable domain is DTGVSQNPRHKITKRGQNVTFRCDPISEHNRLYWYRQTLGQGPEFLTYFQNEAQLEKSRLLSDRFSAERPKGSFSTLEIQRTEQGDSAMYLCASSPGQLSTNYGYTFGSGTRLTVV.

In this sample, this clone turned up once. The chain combines TRBV7-9 with TRBJ2-1; D might be TRBD1 (6 bases). V dropped 7 bases and J dropped 1 base, with 11 bases sitting between them. There are 14 residues in the CDR3. Germline loops: CDR1 SEHNR, CDR2 FQNEAQ (reference sequence). CDR3 residues: CASIQGRSYNEQFF. The CDR3 bases are TGTGCCAGCATCCAGGGGAGATCCTACAATGAGCAGTTCTTC.

Turning to this clone: A read error may produce the germline difference seen at one junction end. The CDR3 region has the DNA TGTGCTAGCAGCTCACAGGAGTACACCGGGGAGCTGTTTTTT. This codes for CASSSQEYTGELFF. The rearrangement joins TRBV7-7 to TRBJ2-2; D possibly corresponds to TRBD1 (5 bases). The CDR3 is 14 amino acids. Germline lookup yields CDR1 SSHAT and CDR2 FNYEAQ (reference sequence).